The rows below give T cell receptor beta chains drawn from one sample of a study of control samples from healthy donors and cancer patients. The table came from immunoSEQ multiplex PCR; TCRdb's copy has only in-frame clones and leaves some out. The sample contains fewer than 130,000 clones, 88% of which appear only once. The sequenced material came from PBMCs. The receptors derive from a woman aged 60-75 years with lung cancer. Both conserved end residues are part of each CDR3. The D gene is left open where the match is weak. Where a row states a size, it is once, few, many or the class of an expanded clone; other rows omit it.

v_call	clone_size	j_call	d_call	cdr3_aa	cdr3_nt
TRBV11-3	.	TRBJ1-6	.	CASSLVHQDFSSYNSPLHF	TGTGCCAGCAGCTTAGTTCACCAGGACTTCAGCTCCTATAATTCACCCCTCCACTTT
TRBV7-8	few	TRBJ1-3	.	CASSLQGFSGNTIYF	TGTGCCAGCAGCTTACAGGGATTCTCTGGAAACACCATATATTTT
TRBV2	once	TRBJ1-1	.	CASSVVPLAPEAFF	TGTGCCAGCAGTGTGGTACCCTTGGCCCCTGAAGCTTTCTTT
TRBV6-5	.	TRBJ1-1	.	CASSPRQPNTEAFF	TGTGCCAGCAGTCCAAGGCAGCCGAACACTGAAGCTTTCTTT
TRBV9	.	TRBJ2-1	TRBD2	CASSFLSGGGVDEQFF	TGTGCCAGCAGCTTCCTTAGCGGGGGTGGGGTAGATGAGCAGTTCTTC
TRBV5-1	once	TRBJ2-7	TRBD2	CASSGTSGNSYEQYF	TGCGCCAGCAGCGGGACTAGCGGTAACTCCTACGAGCAGTACTTC
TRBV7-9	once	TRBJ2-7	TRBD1	CASSLGTGNYEQYF	TGTGCCAGCAGCTTAGGGACAGGGAATTACGAGCAGTACTTC
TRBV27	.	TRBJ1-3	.	CASSPYGSGNTIYF	TGTGCCAGCAGCCCTTACGGCTCTGGAAACACCATATATTTT
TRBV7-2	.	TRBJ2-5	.	CASSSGLLQETQYF	TGTGCCAGCAGCTCGGGACTCCTCCAAGAGACCCAGTACTTC
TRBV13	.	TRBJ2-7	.	CASSREYEQYF	TGTGCCAGCAGCCGAGAATACGAGCAGTACTTC
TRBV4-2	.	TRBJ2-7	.	CASSQGTDYEQYF	TGTGCCAGCAGCCAAGGGACAGACTACGAGCAGTACTTC
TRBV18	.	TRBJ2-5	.	CASSAQQGEETQYF	TGTGCCAGCTCAGCACAACAGGGAGAAGAGACCCAGTACTTC
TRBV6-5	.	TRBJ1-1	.	CASTMRVLAAGEAFF	TGTGCCAGCACCATGAGGGTACTAGCAGCTGGTGAAGCTTTCTTT
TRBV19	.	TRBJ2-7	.	CASSTLSVPDEQYF	TGTGCCAGTAGTACCCTATCGGTCCCAGACGAGCAGTACTTC
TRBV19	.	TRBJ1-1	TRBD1	CASSLVGTGETEAFF	TGTGCCAGTTCCCTTGTAGGGACAGGGGAAACTGAAGCTTTCTTT
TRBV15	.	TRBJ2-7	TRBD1	CATSRPDRDYEQYF	TGTGCCACCAGCAGACCCGACAGGGACTACGAGCAGTACTTC
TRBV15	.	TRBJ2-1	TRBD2	CATSREASGGADEQFF	TGTGCCACCAGCAGAGAAGCGAGCGGGGGGGCCGATGAGCAGTTCTTC
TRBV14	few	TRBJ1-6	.	CASSPSKDRLSPLHF	TGTGCCAGCAGCCCCTCCAAGGACAGACTTTCACCCCTCCACTTT
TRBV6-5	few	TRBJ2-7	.	CASSYSGPKVDEQYF	TGTGCCAGCAGTTACTCCGGCCCTAAAGTCGACGAGCAGTACTTC
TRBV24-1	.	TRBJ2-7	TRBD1	CATSDLCRSYPGQGAKFSYEQYF	TGTGCCACCAGTGATTTGTGTCGGTCCTACCCGGGACAGGGGGCAAAATTCTCCTACGAGCAGTACTTC
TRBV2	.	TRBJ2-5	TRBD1	CAIQDRGSLETQYF	TGTGCCATCCAGGACAGGGGGAGTTTGGAGACCCAGTACTTC
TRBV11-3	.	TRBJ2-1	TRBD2	CASSLSGIMDEQFF	TGTGCCAGCAGCTTGAGCGGGATTATGGATGAGCAGTTCTTC
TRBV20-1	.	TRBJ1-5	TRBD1	CSASGGQGSNQPQHF	TGCAGTGCTAGTGGGGGACAGGGAAGCAATCAGCCCCAGCATTTT
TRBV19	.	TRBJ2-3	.	CATRDTTDTQYF	TGTGCCACCCGGGACACAACAGATACGCAGTATTTT
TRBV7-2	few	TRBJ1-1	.	CASSSWAKGQKNTEAFF	TGTGCCAGCAGCTCATGGGCCAAGGGGCAGAAGAACACTGAAGCTTTCTTT
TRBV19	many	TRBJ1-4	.	CASSTSARTNEKLFF	TGTGCCAGTAGTACGTCGGCCAGAACTAATGAAAAACTGTTTTTT
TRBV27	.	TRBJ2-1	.	CASSTSFSYNEQFF	TGTGCCAGCAGTACTAGTTTCTCCTACAATGAGCAGTTCTTC
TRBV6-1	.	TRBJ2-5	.	CASSEIFGGETQYF	TGTGCCAGCAGTGAAATCTTCGGGGGAGAGACCCAGTACTTC
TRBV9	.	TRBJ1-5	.	CASSAGPGGNQPQHF	TGTGCCAGCAGCGCCGGTCCAGGGGGCAATCAGCCCCAGCATTTT
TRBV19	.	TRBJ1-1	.	CASSSSENTEAFF	TGTGCCAGTAGTTCGTCCGAAAACACTGAAGCTTTCTTT
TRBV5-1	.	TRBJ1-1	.	CASSGREKGREAFF	TGCGCCAGCAGCGGACGTGAAAAGGGGCGAGAGGCTTTCTTT
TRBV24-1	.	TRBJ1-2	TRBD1	CATSVVFRQGTSGYTF	TGTGCCACCAGTGTAGTCTTCCGACAGGGGACATCTGGCTACACCTTC
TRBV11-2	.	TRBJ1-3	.	CASSPGPSGNTIYF	TGTGCCAGCAGCCCCGGGCCCTCTGGAAACACCATATATTTT
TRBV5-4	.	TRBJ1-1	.	CASSLGGVVKTEAFF	TGTGCCAGCAGCTTGGGGGGAGTGGTAAAAACTGAAGCTTTCTTT
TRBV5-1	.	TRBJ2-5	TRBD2	CASSPGLEGETQYF	TGCGCCAGCAGCCCCGGACTAGAGGGGGAGACCCAGTACTTC
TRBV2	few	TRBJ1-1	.	CASSEGAYTEAFF	TGTGCCAGCAGTGAAGGGGCGTACACTGAAGCTTTCTTT
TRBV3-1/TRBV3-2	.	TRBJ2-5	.	CASSHSSSETQYF	TGTGCCAGCAGCCATTCATCTTCGGAGACCCAGTACTTC
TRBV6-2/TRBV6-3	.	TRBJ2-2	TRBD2	CASSYSGTITGELFF	TGTGCCAGCAGTTACTCGGGGACTATCACCGGGGAGCTGTTTTTT
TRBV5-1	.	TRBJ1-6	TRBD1	CASSFRAWTGTLGNSPLHF	TGCGCCAGCAGCTTCCGTGCCTGGACAGGCACCCTTGGTAATTCACCCCTCCACTTT
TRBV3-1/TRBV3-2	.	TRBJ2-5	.	CASRADPQETQYF	TGTGCCAGCAGAGCTGACCCCCAAGAGACCCAGTACTTC
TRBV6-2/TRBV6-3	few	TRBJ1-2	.	CASSLLEIYGYTF	TGTGCCAGCAGTCTGTTAGAGATCTATGGCTACACCTTC